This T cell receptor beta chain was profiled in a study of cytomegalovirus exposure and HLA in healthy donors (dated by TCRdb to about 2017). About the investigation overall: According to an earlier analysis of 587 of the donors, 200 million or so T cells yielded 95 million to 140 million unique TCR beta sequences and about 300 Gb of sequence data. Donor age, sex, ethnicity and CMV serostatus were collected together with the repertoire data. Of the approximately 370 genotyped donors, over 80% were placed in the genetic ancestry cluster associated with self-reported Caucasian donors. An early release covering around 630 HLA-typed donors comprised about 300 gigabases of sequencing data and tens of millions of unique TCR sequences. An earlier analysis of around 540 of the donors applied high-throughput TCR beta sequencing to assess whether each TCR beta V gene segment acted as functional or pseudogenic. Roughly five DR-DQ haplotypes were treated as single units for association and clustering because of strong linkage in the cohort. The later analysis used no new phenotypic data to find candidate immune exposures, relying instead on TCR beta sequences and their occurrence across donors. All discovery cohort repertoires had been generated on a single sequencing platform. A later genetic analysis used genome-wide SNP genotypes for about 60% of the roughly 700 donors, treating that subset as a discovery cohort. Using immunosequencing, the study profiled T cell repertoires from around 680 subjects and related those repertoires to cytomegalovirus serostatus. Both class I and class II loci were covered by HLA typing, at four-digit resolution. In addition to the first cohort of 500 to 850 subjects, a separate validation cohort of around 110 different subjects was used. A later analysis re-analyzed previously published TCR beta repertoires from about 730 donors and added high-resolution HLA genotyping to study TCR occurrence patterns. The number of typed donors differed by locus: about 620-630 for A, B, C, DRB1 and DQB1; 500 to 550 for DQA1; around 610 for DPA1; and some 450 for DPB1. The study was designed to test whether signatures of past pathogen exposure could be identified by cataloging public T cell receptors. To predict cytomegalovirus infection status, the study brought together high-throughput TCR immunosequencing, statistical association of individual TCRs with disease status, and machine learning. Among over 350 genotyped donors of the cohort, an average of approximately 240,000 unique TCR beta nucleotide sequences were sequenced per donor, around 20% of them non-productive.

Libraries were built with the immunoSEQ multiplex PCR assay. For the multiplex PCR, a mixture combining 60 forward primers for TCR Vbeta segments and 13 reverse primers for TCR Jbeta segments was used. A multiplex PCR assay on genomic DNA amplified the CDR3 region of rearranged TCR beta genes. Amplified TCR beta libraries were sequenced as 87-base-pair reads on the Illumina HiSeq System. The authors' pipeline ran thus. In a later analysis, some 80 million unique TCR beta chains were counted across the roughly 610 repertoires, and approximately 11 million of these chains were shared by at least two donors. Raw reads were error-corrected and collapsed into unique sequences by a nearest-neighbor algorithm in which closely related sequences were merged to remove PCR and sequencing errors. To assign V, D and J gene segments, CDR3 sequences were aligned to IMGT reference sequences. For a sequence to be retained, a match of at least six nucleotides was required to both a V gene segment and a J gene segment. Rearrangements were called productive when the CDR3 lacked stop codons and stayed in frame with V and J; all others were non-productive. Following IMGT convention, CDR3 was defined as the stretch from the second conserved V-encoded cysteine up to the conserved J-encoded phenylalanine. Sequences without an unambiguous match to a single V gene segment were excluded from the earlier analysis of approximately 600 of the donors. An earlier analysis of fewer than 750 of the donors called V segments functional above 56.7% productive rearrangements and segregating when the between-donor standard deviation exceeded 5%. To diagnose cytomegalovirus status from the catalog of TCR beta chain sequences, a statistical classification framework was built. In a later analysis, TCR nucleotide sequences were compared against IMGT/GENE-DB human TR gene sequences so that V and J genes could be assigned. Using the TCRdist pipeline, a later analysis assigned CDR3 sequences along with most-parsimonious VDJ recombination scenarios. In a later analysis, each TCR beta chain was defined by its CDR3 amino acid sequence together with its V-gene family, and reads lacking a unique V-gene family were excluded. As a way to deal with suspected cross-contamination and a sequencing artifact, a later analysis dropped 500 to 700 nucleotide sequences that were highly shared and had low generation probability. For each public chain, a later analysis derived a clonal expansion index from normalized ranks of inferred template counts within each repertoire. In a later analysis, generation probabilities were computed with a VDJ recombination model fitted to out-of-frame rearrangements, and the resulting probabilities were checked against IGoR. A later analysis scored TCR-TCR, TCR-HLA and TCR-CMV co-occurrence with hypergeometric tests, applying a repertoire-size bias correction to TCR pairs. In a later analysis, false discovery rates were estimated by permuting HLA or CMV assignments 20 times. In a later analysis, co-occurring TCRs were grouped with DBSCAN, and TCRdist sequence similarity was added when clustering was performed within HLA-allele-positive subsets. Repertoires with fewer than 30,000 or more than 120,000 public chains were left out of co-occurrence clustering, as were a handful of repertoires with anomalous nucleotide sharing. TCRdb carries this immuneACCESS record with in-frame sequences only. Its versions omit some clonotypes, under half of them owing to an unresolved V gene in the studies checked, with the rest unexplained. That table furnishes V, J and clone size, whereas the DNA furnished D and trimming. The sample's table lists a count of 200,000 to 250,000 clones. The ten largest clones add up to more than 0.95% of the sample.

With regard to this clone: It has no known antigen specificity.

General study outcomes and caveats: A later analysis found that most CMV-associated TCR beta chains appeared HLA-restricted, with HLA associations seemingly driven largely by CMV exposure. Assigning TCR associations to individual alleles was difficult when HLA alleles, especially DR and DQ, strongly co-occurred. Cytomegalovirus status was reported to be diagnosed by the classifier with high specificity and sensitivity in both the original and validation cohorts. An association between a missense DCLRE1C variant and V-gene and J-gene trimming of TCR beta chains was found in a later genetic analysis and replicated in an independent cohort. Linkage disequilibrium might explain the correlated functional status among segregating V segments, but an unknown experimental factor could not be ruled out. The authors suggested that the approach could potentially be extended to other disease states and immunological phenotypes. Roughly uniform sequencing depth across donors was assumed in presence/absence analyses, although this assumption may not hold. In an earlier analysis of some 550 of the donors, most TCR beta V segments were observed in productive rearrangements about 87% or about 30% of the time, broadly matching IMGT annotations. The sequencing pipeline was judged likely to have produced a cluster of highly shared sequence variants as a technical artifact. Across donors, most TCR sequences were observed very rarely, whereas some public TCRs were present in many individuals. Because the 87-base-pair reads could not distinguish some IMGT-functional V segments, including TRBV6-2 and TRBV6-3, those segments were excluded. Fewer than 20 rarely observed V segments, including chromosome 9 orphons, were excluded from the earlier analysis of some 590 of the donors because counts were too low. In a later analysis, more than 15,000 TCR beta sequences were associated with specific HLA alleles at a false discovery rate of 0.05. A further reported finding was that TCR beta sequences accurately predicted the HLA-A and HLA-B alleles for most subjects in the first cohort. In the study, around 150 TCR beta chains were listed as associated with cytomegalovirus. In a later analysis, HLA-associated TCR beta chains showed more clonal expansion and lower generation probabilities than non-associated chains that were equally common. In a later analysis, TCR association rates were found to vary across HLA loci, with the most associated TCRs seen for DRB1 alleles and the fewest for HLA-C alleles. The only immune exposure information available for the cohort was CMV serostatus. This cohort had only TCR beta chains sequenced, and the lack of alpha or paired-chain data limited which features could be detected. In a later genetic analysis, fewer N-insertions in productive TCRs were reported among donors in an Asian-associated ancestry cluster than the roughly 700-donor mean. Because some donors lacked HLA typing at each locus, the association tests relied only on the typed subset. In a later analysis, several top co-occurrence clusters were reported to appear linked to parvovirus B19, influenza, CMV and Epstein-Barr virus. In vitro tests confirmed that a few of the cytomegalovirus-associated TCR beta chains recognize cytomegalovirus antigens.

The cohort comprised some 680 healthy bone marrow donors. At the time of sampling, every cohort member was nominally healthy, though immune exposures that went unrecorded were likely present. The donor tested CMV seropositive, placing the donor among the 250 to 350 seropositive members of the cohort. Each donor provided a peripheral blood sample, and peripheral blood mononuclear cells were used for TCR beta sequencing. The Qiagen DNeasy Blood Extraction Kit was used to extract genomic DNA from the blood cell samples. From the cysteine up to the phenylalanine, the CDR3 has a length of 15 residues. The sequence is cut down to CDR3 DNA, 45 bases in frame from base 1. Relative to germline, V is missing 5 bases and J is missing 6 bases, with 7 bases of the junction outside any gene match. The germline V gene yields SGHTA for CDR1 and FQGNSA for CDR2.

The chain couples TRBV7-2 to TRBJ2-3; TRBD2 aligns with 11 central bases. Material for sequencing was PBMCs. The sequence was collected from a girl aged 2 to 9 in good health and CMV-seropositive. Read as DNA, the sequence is TGTGCCAGCAGCACCATAGCGGGAGGGAGGGATACGCAGTATTTT. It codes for CASSTIAGGRDTQYF.